The T cell receptor (beta chain) under discussion was sequenced for a study of cytomegalovirus exposure and HLA in healthy donors. PCR involved 60 Vbeta and 13 Jbeta primers. Assay: immunoSEQ multiplex PCR; the TCRdb copy retains only in-frame clones and omits some. The sample yields around 91,000 clones, around 84% seen once. Study conclusions and caveats: Later findings reportedly placed an Asian-associated ancestry cluster below the approximately 670-donor mean for N-insertions.

On this clone: The antigen remains unidentified.

The CDR3 contains 13 residues. The trim removed 7 bases at V and 0 bases at J, leaving 4 bases unmatched. Germline CDR1 reads SQVTM; CDR2 reads ANQGSEA. Sample: PBMCs. This receptor was identified in a man aged 18 to 35 in good health and CMV-seronegative. The gene calls are TRBV29-1 and TRBJ1-1, with 8 bases lining up with TRBD1. As DNA, the CDR3 is TGCAGCGGGCGACAGGGGATGAACACTGAAGCTTTCTTT. Protein product: CSGRQGMNTEAFF.